Shown below are 21 T cell receptor beta chains from a single sample sequenced in a study of cytomegalovirus exposure and HLA in healthy donors. The PCR was carried out with 60 Vbeta primers and 13 Jbeta primers. Data came from immunoSEQ multiplex PCR; TCRdb stores just in-frame clones and leaves some out. The sample lists around 130,000 clones; approximately 81% were seen once. The sequenced sample consisted of PBMCs. Receptors were obtained from a woman aged 40 to 50 in good health and CMV-seronegative.

This chain uses TRBV6-5 with TRBJ2-5, with a tentative D call TRBD2 (6 bases). The CDR3 consists of 15 residues. Trimming cost V 0 bases and J 5 bases, with 13 bases left between them. Per germline, CDR1 MNHEY and CDR2 SVGAGI. The DNA of the CDR3 is TGTGCCAGCAGTTACTCGAGGAGGGGTCGGGAGACCCAGTACTTC. This encodes CASSYSRRGRETQYF.

This rearrangement joins TRBV27 to TRBJ2-7; TRBD1 is a possible D gene (6 bases). The V end was cut by 3 bases, the J end by 3 bases, with 12 bases between. The CDR3 extends over 14 amino acids. CDR1 and CDR2 from the germline V gene are MNHEY and SMNVEV (reference sequence). CDR3 bases: TGTGCCAGCAGTTTTGGCACAGGGTTCTACGAGCAGTACTTC. It encodes CASSFGTGFYEQYF.

The V and J genes are TRBV5-1 and TRBJ2-7, with 8 bases aligning to TRBD2. The CDR3 is made up of 13 amino acids. V lost 3 bases to trimming and J lost 7 bases; unmatched junction nucleotides: 6. Germline V CDR1 and CDR2: SGHRS, YFSETQ. The CDR3 loop is CASSSGGDTEQYF. The CDR3 DNA reads as TGCGCCAGCAGCTCGGGGGGGGATACAGAGCAGTACTTC.

The chain joins TRBV6-5 to TRBJ2-1; D might be TRBD2 (5 bases). CDR1 and CDR2 (germline): MNHEY, SVGAGI. Trimming cost V 5 bases and J 8 bases, with 10 bases left between them. The CDR3 sequence is 12 residues long. CDR3 protein: CASSPRVDEQFF. CDR3 coding DNA: TGTGCCAGCAGTCCGAGGGTGGATGAGCAGTTCTTC.

This CDR3 is CASSQETTSGSQETQYF. The CDR3 DNA is TGTGCCAGCAGCCAAGAAACTACTAGCGGGAGCCAAGAGACCCAGTACTTC. The rearrangement joins TRBV14 to TRBJ2-5; TRBD2 matches 11 bases. V gave up 0 bases and J gave up 1 base; unmatched junction bases: 4. CDR3 size: 17 residues. Germline-derived CDR1 and CDR2 are SGHDN and FVKESK.

CDR3: CASSLATGGRSPLHF. The CDR3 bases are TGTGCCAGCAGCTTGGCGACAGGGGGCCGGTCACCCCTCCACTTT. V and J are TRBV14 and TRBJ1-6; 10 bases agree with TRBD1. J gave up 10 bases and V 5 bases, and 8 bases lay outside the gene matches. The length of the CDR3 is 15 residues. The V gene's germline CDR1 is SGHDN and CDR2 FVKESK.

This chain connects TRBV6-1 to TRBJ1-2; 10 bases are shared with TRBD1. J lost 2 bases, V lost 6 bases, and 9 bases had no gene match. The CDR3 is made up of 16 amino acids. The germline CDR1 and CDR2 sequences are MNHNS and SASEGT. The CDR3 is CASREKEGQGNYGYTF. The CDR3 nucleotides are TGTGCCAGCAGAGAAAAGGAGGGACAGGGGAACTATGGCTACACCTTC.

The chain carries TRBV5-6 and TRBJ1-4, with 7 bases matching TRBD1. The V segment lost 2 bases and the J segment 3 bases; nucleotides outside the gene matches: 7. The CDR3 loop spans 16 amino acids. Germline loops: CDR1 SGHDT, CDR2 YYEEEE. CDR3 sequence: CASSFKGAGANEKLFF. For the CDR3, the DNA is TGTGCCAGCAGCTTTAAGGGGGCCGGGGCTAATGAAAAACTGTTTTTT.

The chain's CDR3 is CASSTGQGNTEAFF. CDR3 nucleotides: TGTGCCAGCAGCACCGGACAGGGGAACACTGAAGCTTTCTTT. The chain combines TRBV7-6 with TRBJ1-1, with 8 bases lining up with TRBD1. Germline CDR1 reads SGHVS; CDR2 reads FNYEAQ. The CDR3 runs 14 residues. V shed 5 bases, J shed 1 base, and the junction held 3 bases outside the gene matches.

The rearrangement uses TRBV6-1 and TRBJ1-2; D is unclear. V shed 7 bases and J shed 2 bases, with 17 bases lying between them. The length of the CDR3 is 15 residues. Germline CDR1 is MNHNS and CDR2 is SASEGT. CDR3 in amino acids: CASTPGSGVNYGYTF. In DNA form, the CDR3 reads TGTGCCAGCACCCCCGGTTCGGGTGTGAACTATGGCTACACCTTC.

The chain employs TRBV5-1 and TRBJ1-1; tentatively, D is TRBD1 (6 bases). The CDR3 length is 15 residues. Germline V lookup: CDR1 SGHRS, CDR2 YFSETQ. V was trimmed by 5 bases and J by 3 bases, leaving 17 bases between them. The CDR3 bases are TGCGCCAGCAGTCCTGGGGGACACCGAGACACTGAAGCTTTCTTT. Its translation: CASSPGGHRDTEAFF.

The gene calls are TRBV5-1 and TRBJ1-1; TRBD1 aligns across 11 bases. After removal of 3 bases from V and 4 bases from J, the junction contained 11 bases not matched to a gene. Germline V lookup: CDR1 SGHRS, CDR2 YFSETQ. The CDR3 runs 17 residues. The CDR3 region is CASSSGTGGGVGTEAFF. The DNA of the CDR3 is TGCGCCAGCAGCTCGGGGACAGGGGGTGGGGTAGGCACTGAAGCTTTCTTT.

The rearrangement joins TRBV27 to TRBJ2-1, with D possibly matching TRBD1 (6 bases). Germline V gene data show CDR1 as MNHEY and CDR2 as SMNVEV (reference sequence). The V and J ends lost 6 bases and 6 bases respectively, with 21 bases between them. CDR3 length: 16 residues. The CDR3 region is CASSHGRQGKGNEQFF. The CDR3 coding sequence is TGTGCCAGCAGCCACGGCAGGCAGGGGAAGGGCAATGAGCAGTTCTTC.

The chain has TRBV15 and TRBJ2-1; D uncertain. From germline, CDR1 is LNHNV and CDR2 YYDKDF (reference sequence). V was shortened by 5 bases and J by 7 bases, with 9 bases between the two germline ends. The length of the CDR3 is 12 residues. CDR3 region: CATSPAENEQFF. For the CDR3, the DNA is TGTGCCACCAGCCCTGCGGAGAATGAGCAGTTCTTC.

The chain uses TRBV6-6 and TRBJ2-1; 15 bases fit TRBD2. Per the germline V gene, CDR1 is MNHNY and CDR2 is SVGAGI (reference sequence). This CDR3 is built from 16 residues. After removal of 7 bases from V and 4 bases from J, the junction contained 5 bases not matched to a gene. The chain's CDR3 is CASTRTSGRGYNEQFF. The DNA of the CDR3 is TGTGCCAGCACCAGGACTAGCGGGAGGGGATACAATGAGCAGTTCTTC.

The V and J genes are TRBV5-4 and TRBJ2-7, with 9 bases that match TRBD2. Trimming cost V 4 bases and J 2 bases; bases outside gene matches: 13. The CDR3 covers 17 residues. Germline V gene sequence: CDR1 SGHNT, CDR2 YYREEE (reference sequence). CDR3 in amino acids: CASSQLIRTSATYEQYF. CDR3 nucleotide sequence: TGTGCCAGCAGCCAACTGATCCGGACTAGCGCAACCTACGAGCAGTACTTC.

The V and J genes are TRBV5-4 and TRBJ2-1, with 9 positions matching TRBD1. The CDR3 contains 15 residues. Germline CDR1 reads SGHNT; CDR2 reads YYREEE (reference sequence). V trimming: 0 bases; J trimming: 13 bases; junction bases outside the gene matches: 11. DNA of the CDR3: TGTGCCAGCAGCTTGGCGGGGGAGGTGGGACAGGGTCAGTTCTTC. This encodes CASSLAGEVGQGQFF.

The rearrangement uses TRBV21-1 and TRBJ1-2. TRBV21-1 is noted as a pseudogene. CDR3 length: 14 amino acids. CDR3 sequence reads: CASRYGPSIRGYTF. The CDR3 DNA reads TGTGCCAGCCGGTATGGTCCTTCCATCCGCGGCTACACCTTC.

The V call is TRBV14, the J call TRBJ2-1, with D possibly being TRBD1 (6 bases). The CDR3 loop spans 14 amino acids. V gave up 1 base and J gave up 9 bases, with 13 bases separating them. The germline gives CDR1 SGHDN, CDR2 FVKESK. In DNA form, the CDR3 reads TGTGCCAGCAGCCAAGTGGGGGCTCCGGGTGAGCAGTTCTTC. This translates into CASSQVGAPGEQFF.

On this clone itself: Relative to the germline gene, one junction end is altered; a read error may explain this. The rearrangement uses TRBV7-9 and TRBJ2-5, with 13 positions matching TRBD2. The V gene's germline CDR1 is SEHNR and CDR2 FQNEAQ (reference sequence). This CDR3 is 17 amino acids long. CDR3 sequence: CASSRTSGRYNQEAQYF. The CDR3 bases are TGTGCCAGCAGCCGGACTAGCGGGAGATACAACCAAGAGGCCCAGTACTTC.

The rearrangement links TRBV27 to TRBJ2-3, with D possibly TRBD2 on 7 matching bases. The CDR3 is 13 residues long. CDR1 is MNHEY and CDR2 is SMNVEV in the germline V gene (reference sequence). The germline V and J ends were trimmed by 8 bases and 7 bases, with 16 bases remaining between them. The DNA for the CDR3 is TGTGCCAGCCGACGAGGGGGGGCGAATACGCAGTATTTT. Its protein product is CASRRGGANTQYF.